The entry below gives a single T cell receptor (beta chain) sequence along with its context. The data derive from a study of blood T cells in healthy people across ages. V shed 10 bases, J shed 7 bases, and the junction held 10 bases outside the gene matches. Germline-derived CDR1 and CDR2 are SNHLY and FYNNEI. The CDR3 contains 13 residues. The second PCR ran about 6 to 11 cycles with a sample-barcoded 5' primer and J-beta primers. TCRdb re-called the 5' RACE reads with MiXCR, one entry per CDR3 protein. The sample consists of roughly 800,000 distinct CDR3 sequences, less than 70% of them appearing once.

This TCR was sampled from a man at least 80 years old in good health. Sequenced: blood. The J gene is TRBJ2-7, the V gene TRBV2; 10 nucleotides line up with TRBD1. CDR3 sequence (DNA): TGTGCCAACCGGGACAGGGGATCGCGGGAGCAGTACTTC. This gives the protein CANRDRGSREQYF. The full variable domain, with the rest looked up from reference TRBV2 and TRBJ2-7, is EPEVTQTPSHQVTQMGQEVILRCVPISNHLYFYWYRQILGQKVEFLVSFYNNEISEKSEIFDDQFSVERPDGSNFTLKIRSTKLEDSAMYFCANRDRGSREQYFGPGTRLTVT.